This TCR beta chain was found in a study of cytomegalovirus exposure and HLA in healthy donors. Per germline, CDR1 MRHNA and CDR2 SNTAGT. CDR3 length equals 15 residues. Trimming pared 1 base from V and 2 bases from J, leaving 11 bases between. The assay was immunoSEQ multiplex PCR, and TCRdb's table has in-frame clones only and misses some. The table records about 64,000 clones, around 95% of them present only once. Sequenced material: PBMCs. The receptor comes from a young woman in good health and CMV-seropositive. The chain employs TRBV6-4 and TRBJ2-5; D is perhaps TRBD2 (6 bases). The CDR3 spells CASSDYPGEQETQYF. The CDR3 DNA is TGTGCCAGCAGTGACTATCCGGGGGAACAAGAGACCCAGTACTTC.